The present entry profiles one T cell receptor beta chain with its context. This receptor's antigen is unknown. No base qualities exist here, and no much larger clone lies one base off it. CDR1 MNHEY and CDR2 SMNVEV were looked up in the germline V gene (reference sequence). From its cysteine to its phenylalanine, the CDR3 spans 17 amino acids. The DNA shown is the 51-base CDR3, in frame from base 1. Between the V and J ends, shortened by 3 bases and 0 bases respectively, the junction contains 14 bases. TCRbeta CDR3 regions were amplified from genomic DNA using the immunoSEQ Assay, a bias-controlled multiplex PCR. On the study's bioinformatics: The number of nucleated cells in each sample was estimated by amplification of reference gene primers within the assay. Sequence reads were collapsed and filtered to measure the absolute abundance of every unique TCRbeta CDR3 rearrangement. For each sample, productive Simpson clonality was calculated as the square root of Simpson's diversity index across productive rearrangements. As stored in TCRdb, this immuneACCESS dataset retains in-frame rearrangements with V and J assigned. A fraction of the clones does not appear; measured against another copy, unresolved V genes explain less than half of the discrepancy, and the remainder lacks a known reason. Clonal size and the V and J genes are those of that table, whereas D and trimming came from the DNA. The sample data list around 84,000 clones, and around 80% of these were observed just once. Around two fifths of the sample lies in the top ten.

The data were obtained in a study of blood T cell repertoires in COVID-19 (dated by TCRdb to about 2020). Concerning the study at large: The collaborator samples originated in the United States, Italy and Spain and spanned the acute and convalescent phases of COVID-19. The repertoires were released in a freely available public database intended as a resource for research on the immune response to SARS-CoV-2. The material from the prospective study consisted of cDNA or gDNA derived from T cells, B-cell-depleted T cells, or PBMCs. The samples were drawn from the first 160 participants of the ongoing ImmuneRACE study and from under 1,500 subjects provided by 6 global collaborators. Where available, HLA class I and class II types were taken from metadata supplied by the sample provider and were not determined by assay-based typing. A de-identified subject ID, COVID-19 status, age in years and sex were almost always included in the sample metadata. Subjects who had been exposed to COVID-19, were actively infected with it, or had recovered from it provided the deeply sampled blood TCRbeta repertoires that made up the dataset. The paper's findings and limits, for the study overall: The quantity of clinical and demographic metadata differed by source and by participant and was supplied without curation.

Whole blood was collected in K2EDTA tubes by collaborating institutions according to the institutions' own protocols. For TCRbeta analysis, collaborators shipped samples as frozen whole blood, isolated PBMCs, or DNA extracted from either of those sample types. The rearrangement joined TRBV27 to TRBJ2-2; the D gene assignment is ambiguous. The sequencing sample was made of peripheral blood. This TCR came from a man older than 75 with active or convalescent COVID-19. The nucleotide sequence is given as TGTGCCAGCAGTTTCCGTCAGACACCCTCGAACACCGGGGAGCTGTTTTTT. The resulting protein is CASSFRQTPSNTGELFF.